One and the same sample provided the 32 T cell receptor beta chains below, sequenced in a study of post-analysis software for immune sequencing data. Study results and limitations: Included in a set of roughly 5 TRBV segments more frequent in patients than controls were TRBV5-6, TRBV5-1 and TRBV20-1.

Antigen specificity for these receptors is unknown. Libraries were made from TCR beta cDNA, and they carried unique molecular identifiers. TCRdb itself ran the PCR reads through MiXCR, one entry per CDR3 protein. The sample records about 430,000 distinct CDR3 sequences, 30% to 45% being singletons. Sequencing used blood. These receptors were collected from a girl aged 2-9 years with multiple sclerosis.

A few counts support this clonotype. The chain has TRBV5-1 and TRBJ2-7; the D is unclear. Trimming cost V 3 bases and J 3 bases, with 16 bases left between them. The CDR3 covers 15 residues. Germline V gives CDR1 SGHRS, CDR2 YFSETQ. CDR3 loop: CASSSGFGRIYEQYF. In DNA form, the CDR3 reads TGCGCCAGCAGCTCCGGGTTTGGCAGGATCTACGAGCAGTACTTC. Filled out from reference TRBV5-1 and TRBJ2-7, the complete variable domain reads KAGVTQTPRYLIKTRGQQVTLSCSPISGHRSVSWYQQTPGQGLQFLFEYFSETQRNKGNFPGRFSGRQFSNSRSEMNVSTLELGDSALYLCASSSGFGRIYEQYFGPGTRLTVT.

The chain links TRBV19 to TRBJ2-1; D may correspond to TRBD1 or TRBD2 (5 bases each). This CDR3 spans 14 amino acids. Germline V CDR1 and CDR2: LNHDA, SQIVND (reference sequence). Trimming cost V 4 bases and J 10 bases, with 17 bases left between them. CDR3 in DNA: TGTGCCAGTAGTAGGGGGACCACTACAGGAGAGCAGTTCTTC. It specifies CASSRGTTTGEQFF. Full variable domain (missing parts from reference TRBV19 and TRBJ2-1): DGGITQSPKYLFRKEGQNVTLSCEQNLNHDAMYWYRQDPGQGLRLIYYSQIVNDFQKGDIAEGYSVSREKKESFPLTVTSAQKNPTAFYLCASSRGTTTGEQFFGPGTRLTVL.

This chain joins TRBV5-1 and TRBJ2-1; D ambiguous. The length of the CDR3 is 13 residues. The V end was cut by 0 bases, the J end by 8 bases, with 9 bases between. Germline V gives CDR1 SGHRS, CDR2 YFSETQ. This chain's CDR3 is CASSLAPWDEQFF. Here the CDR3 DNA reads TGCGCCAGCAGCTTGGCCCCATGGGATGAGCAGTTCTTC.

The V call is TRBV24-1, the J call TRBJ2-6; D is undetermined. V was shortened by 4 bases and J by 0 bases, with 3 bases between the two germline ends. The CDR3 has 14 amino acids. The germline CDR1 and CDR2 sequences are KGHDR and SFDVKD. The CDR3 sequence is CATSDSSGANVLTF. In nucleotides, the CDR3 is TGTGCCACCAGTGACAGCTCTGGGGCCAACGTCCTGACTTTC.

This clonotype showed up just a few times. This rearrangement joins TRBV18 to TRBJ1-4; perhaps TRBD1 as D (5 bases). The V end was cut by 4 bases, the J end by 3 bases, with 6 bases between. Germline V CDR1 and CDR2: KGHSH, LQKENI. The CDR3 is 13 amino acids. The CDR3 sequence is CASSRGSNEKLFF. CDR3 nucleotide sequence: TGTGCCAGCTCACGGGGGTCTAATGAAAAACTGTTTTTT.

The chain has TRBV20-1 and TRBJ2-7, with unresolved D. Between the trimmed V and J ends, which lost 1 base and 3 bases, there was a span of 7 bases. CDR1 DFQATT and CDR2 SNEGSKA come from the germline V gene (reference sequence). This CDR3 comprises 12 residues. This chain's CDR3 is CSARGVGYEQYF. The CDR3 nucleotides are TGCAGTGCTAGAGGAGTGGGCTACGAGCAGTACTTC.

The chain couples TRBV7-9 to TRBJ2-1; perhaps TRBD2 as D (6 bases). V lost 3 bases and J 0 bases, leaving 24 bases between the germline ends. The germline CDR1 and CDR2 sequences are SEHNR and FQNEAQ (reference sequence). The CDR3 totals 20 residues. In DNA, the CDR3 is TGTGCCAGCAGCTTTAGATCGGACATAGCGGCGGTGAGCTCCTACAATGAGCAGTTCTTC. Translated, it gives CASSFRSDIAAVSSYNEQFF.

In this sample, this clonotype turned up a few times. This chain uses TRBV10-3 with TRBJ2-5; D is possibly TRBD1 (5 bases). Trimming removed 4 bases at V and 1 base at J, with 16 bases between. The CDR3 length is 16 residues. CDR1 is ENHRY, CDR2 SYGVKD, per germline. The DNA for the CDR3 is TGTGCCATCAGTGGTCGTCCAGGGCCTCTCCAAGAGACCCAGTACTTC. Encoded protein: CAISGRPGPLQETQYF.

In its sample, this clonotype was seen many times. V and J are TRBV28 and TRBJ2-7; TRBD1 matches at 9 bases. Trimming cost V 4 bases and J 3 bases; bases outside gene matches: 4. Germline values: CDR1 MDHEN, CDR2 SYDVKM. This CDR3 is 14 amino acids long. The CDR3 sequence is CASSSPGQGYEQYF. Written as DNA, the CDR3 is TGTGCCAGCAGTTCACCGGGACAGGGCTACGAGCAGTACTTC.

This clonotype has only a few counts. This chain uses TRBV6-1 with TRBJ2-3, with D possibly TRBD2 on 5 matching bases. Germline lookup yields CDR1 MNHNS and CDR2 SASEGT. The CDR3 contains 16 residues. Trimming took off 2 bases at V and 6 bases at J, with 18 bases between the two ends. The CDR3 region has the DNA TGTGCCAGCAGTGAAAGCGGACGTATGCTAAGCGATACGCAGTATTTT. Its protein product is CASSESGRMLSDTQYF.

The V gene is TRBV12-3 or TRBV12-4, the J gene TRBJ2-1; tentative D call: TRBD2 (6 bases). The CDR3 consists of 14 residues. Trimming took off 3 bases at V and 7 bases at J, with 13 bases between the two ends. For the CDR3, the DNA is TGTGCCAGCAGTTTGCGGGATGACGAAAATGAGCAGTTCTTC. Encoded protein: CASSLRDDENEQFF.

V gene TRBV27 combines with J gene TRBJ1-2, with 10 bases fitting TRBD1. Germline CDR1 is MNHEY and CDR2 is SMNVEV (reference sequence). V dropped 6 bases and J dropped 4; count of bases not matched to a gene: 5. The CDR3 is made up of 14 amino acids. The DNA for the CDR3 is TGTGCCAGCAGGGGGGGGACAGGGGCCTATGGCTACACCTTC. This encodes CASRGGTGAYGYTF.

This clonotype was picked up a small number of times. The J gene is TRBJ2-7, the V gene TRBV20-1; 8 nucleotides agree with TRBD1. Germline CDR1 and CDR2: DFQATT and SNEGSKA (reference sequence). This CDR3 spans 15 amino acids. V gave up 3 bases and J gave up 2 bases; unmatched junction bases: 9. CDR3 loop: CSARNRGSGTYEQYF. Written as DNA, the CDR3 is TGCAGTGCTAGGAACAGGGGGTCGGGGACCTACGAGCAGTACTTC.

The chain employs TRBV29-1 and TRBJ2-1, with 13 positions matching TRBD2. V shed 4 bases, J shed 4 bases, and the junction held 16 bases outside the gene matches. The germline V gene encodes CDR1 SQVTM and CDR2 ANQGSEA. This CDR3 spans 19 amino acids. The CDR3 DNA sequence: TGCAGCGTTGGTCTGACTAGCGGGAGGAGGGGGTTTATATACAATGAGCAGTTCTTC. Encoded protein: CSVGLTSGRRGFIYNEQFF.

The rearrangement uses TRBV6-5 and TRBJ2-1; possibly TRBD2 for D (5 bases). Germline CDR1 MNHEY, CDR2 SVGAGI. The CDR3 has 16 residues. V lost 0 bases and J 9 bases, leaving 18 bases between the germline ends. The CDR3 sequence is CASSYSIRGIKGEQFF. The CDR3 coding sequence is TGTGCCAGCAGTTACTCGATACGGGGAATTAAGGGTGAGCAGTTCTTC.

The chain couples TRBV29-1 to TRBJ1-1, with D tentatively TRBD1 (6 bases). With 1 base removed from V and 2 bases from J, the gap between germline ends came to 11 bases. CDR3 length: 14 residues. Germline CDR1 reads SQVTM; CDR2 reads ANQGSEA. The CDR3 sequence is CSVEVQGFNTEAFF. As DNA, the CDR3 is TGCAGCGTTGAAGTACAGGGTTTTAACACTGAAGCTTTCTTT.

This clonotype was seen a few times. The chain links TRBV7-9 to TRBJ2-7; 10 bases line up with TRBD2. The CDR3 sequence is 17 residues long. Per the germline V gene, CDR1 is SEHNR and CDR2 is FQNEAQ (reference sequence). J was trimmed by 4 bases and V by 0 bases; bases with no gene match: 9. CDR3 sequence reads: CASSLAVAGGLLYEQYF. CDR3 nucleotides: TGTGCCAGCAGCTTAGCTGTAGCGGGGGGCCTTTTGTACGAGCAGTACTTC.

This clonotype was seen more than once but under ten times. The chain uses TRBV5-6 and TRBJ1-5; D is perhaps TRBD1 (6 bases). The CDR3 extends over 15 amino acids. Trimming cost V 4 bases and J 2 bases, with 13 bases left between them. From germline, CDR1 is SGHDT and CDR2 YYEEEE. The CDR3 coding sequence is TGTGCCAGCAGCCTATGGGGGGGCGGCAATCAGCCCCAGCATTTT. It yields the protein CASSLWGGGNQPQHF.

The rearrangement joins TRBV5-1 to TRBJ2-1; 7 bases align to TRBD2. Trimming cost V 1 base and J 9 bases; bases outside gene matches: 16. Germline V lookup: CDR1 SGHRS, CDR2 YFSETQ. This CDR3 spans 17 amino acids. The CDR3 bases are TGCGCCAGCAGCTTGCCAGAGCGGGGACCTATCGAGGTTGAGCAGTTCTTC. This encodes CASSLPERGPIEVEQFF.

V gene TRBV4-2 combines with J gene TRBJ1-2, with D tentatively TRBD1 (6 bases). Germline assignment: CDR1 LGHNA and CDR2 YNFKEQ. V was cut by 5 bases and J by 4 bases, with 14 bases left in between. The CDR3 totals 14 residues. The CDR3 DNA reads TGTGCCAGCAGCTCACACCAGGGGCTCTATGGCTACACCTTC. Residues: CASSSHQGLYGYTF.

This chain links TRBV12-3 or TRBV12-4 with TRBJ2-1; 9 nucleotides match TRBD2. The V gene end was trimmed by 5 bases and the J gene end by 6 bases; junction bases not matched to a gene: 14. The CDR3 has 17 residues. For the CDR3, the DNA is TGTGCCAGCAGTCTAACGGGGGGTAGCGGGAGAGGCAATGAGCAGTTCTTC. Translating it yields CASSLTGGSGRGNEQFF.

The chain uses TRBV4-2 and TRBJ2-1, with a possible D match to TRBD2 (6 bases). The CDR3 has 14 residues. Between the trimmed V and J ends, which lost 1 base and 7 bases, there was a span of 11 bases. The V gene's germline CDR1 is LGHNA and CDR2 YNFKEQ. CDR3 coding DNA: TGTGCCAGCAGCCAAGGTGGGAGGCAGAATGAGCAGTTCTTC. Residues: CASSQGGRQNEQFF.

The CDR3 nucleotides are TGCGCCAGCAGCCACGCTCTACAGAGCTACGAGCAGTACTTC. Its protein is CASSHALQSYEQYF. The rearrangement uses TRBV4-1 and TRBJ2-4; D unresolved. The J call is doubtful: the DNA matches TRBJ2-7 better. The germline gives CDR1 MGHRA, CDR2 YSYEKL. CDR3 length equals 14 residues.

The V gene is TRBV7-2, the J gene TRBJ2-3; D possibly uses TRBD1 or TRBD2 (6 bases each). The CDR3 spans 15 residues. Germline V gives CDR1 SGHTA, CDR2 FQGNSA. V was trimmed by 7 bases and J by 6 bases, leaving 20 bases between them. CDR3 DNA sequence: TGTGCCAGCACTAGGCCGGGGGCCGAGGACGATACGCAGTATTTT. Its translation is CASTRPGAEDDTQYF. Variable domain in full (rest from reference TRBV7-2 and TRBJ2-3): GAGVSQSPSNKVTEKGKDVELRCDPISGHTALYWYRQSLGQGLEFLIYFQGNSAPDKSGLPSDRFSAERTGGSVSTLTIQRTQQEDSAVYLCASTRPGAEDDTQYFGPGTRLTVL.

This chain links TRBV7-8 with TRBJ1-2; tentatively, D is TRBD1 (6 bases). The germline V and J ends were trimmed by 5 bases and 4 bases, with 20 bases remaining between them. CDR1 and CDR2 (germline): SGHVS, FQNEAQ. CDR3 size: 16 residues. The CDR3 loop reads CASSLKPRGTIYGYTF. The CDR3 DNA reads TGTGCCAGCAGCCTAAAACCCAGGGGAACTATCTATGGCTACACCTTC.

The gene calls are TRBV12-3 or TRBV12-4 and TRBJ1-2; possibly TRBD1 for D (6 bases). The CDR3 sequence is 13 residues long. V lost 6 bases to trimming and J lost 8 bases, with 16 bases between them. In DNA form, the CDR3 reads TGTGCCAGCAGAGGCGATGGGGGCCAGGGCTACACCTTC. Translated: CASRGDGGQGYTF.

The rearrangement joins TRBV6-5 to TRBJ1-6; 9 positions agree with TRBD1. Germline CDR1 and CDR2: MNHEY and SVGAGI. This CDR3 is built from 15 residues. The ends lost 7 bases at V and 10 bases at J; junction bases unmatched: 11. The CDR3 region is CASTKTGGIGSPLHF. The CDR3 coding sequence is TGTGCCAGCACCAAGACAGGGGGTATCGGGTCACCCCTCCACTTT.

In its sample, this clonotype was seen a few times. The V and J genes are TRBV27 and TRBJ2-7; TRBD2 matches 12 bases. This CDR3 region has 15 residues. Looked up from germline, CDR1 is MNHEY and CDR2 is SMNVEV (reference sequence). The V gene end was trimmed by 5 bases and the J gene end by 5 bases; junction bases not matched to a gene: 7. The CDR3 nucleotides read TGTGCCAGCAGTGAGACTAGCGGGAGTTTCGACGAGCAGTACTTC. This codes for CASSETSGSFDEQYF.

V is TRBV28 and J is TRBJ1-4; 12 bases fit TRBD1. With 8 bases clipped from V and 10 bases from J, the junction kept 14 bases outside the gene matches. The CDR3 extends over 16 amino acids. Germline CDR1 and CDR2: MDHEN and SYDVKM. The CDR3 loop reads CASLGQGASEYGKLFF. In nucleotides, the CDR3 is TGTGCCAGCCTGGGACAGGGGGCATCGGAGTATGGAAAACTGTTTTTT.

V gene TRBV29-1 combines with J gene TRBJ2-5; possible D gene TRBD1, 6 bases. In germline, CDR1 is SQVTM, CDR2 ANQGSEA. This CDR3 has 14 amino acids. V lost 4 bases, J lost 1 base, and 13 bases lay in between. The CDR3 DNA follows: TGCAGCGTTGTCCCCCGACAGGTCCAAGAGACCCAGTACTTC. It translates to CSVVPRQVQETQYF.

This clonotype was recorded a few times. The V call is TRBV28, the J call TRBJ2-1; D gene unclear. The germline V gene encodes CDR1 MDHEN and CDR2 SYDVKM. The CDR3 covers 12 residues. The ends were cut back, 2 bases at V and 15 bases at J, with 14 bases in the middle. The CDR3 DNA follows: TGTGCCAGCAGTTTAGAGGCACAATATTCGTTCTTC. Its translation: CASSLEAQYSFF. Together with reference TRBV28 and TRBJ2-1, the CDR3 gives the full variable domain: DVKVTQSSRYLVKRTGEKVFLECVQDMDHENMFWYRQDPGLGLRLIYFSYDVKMKEKGDIPEGYSVSREKKERFSLILESASTNQTSMYLCASSLEAQYSFFGPGTRLTVL.

This clonotype occurred a few times. This may come from a read error, since a much larger clone is one base off. The chain carries TRBV4-2 and TRBJ2-1; D gene uncertain. Germline values: CDR1 LGHNA, CDR2 YNFKEQ. The CDR3 extends over 15 amino acids. In DNA form, the CDR3 reads TGTGCCAGCAGCCAAGATTCTGCTGGATACAATGGGCAGTTCTTC. This gives the protein CASSQDSAGYNGQFF.